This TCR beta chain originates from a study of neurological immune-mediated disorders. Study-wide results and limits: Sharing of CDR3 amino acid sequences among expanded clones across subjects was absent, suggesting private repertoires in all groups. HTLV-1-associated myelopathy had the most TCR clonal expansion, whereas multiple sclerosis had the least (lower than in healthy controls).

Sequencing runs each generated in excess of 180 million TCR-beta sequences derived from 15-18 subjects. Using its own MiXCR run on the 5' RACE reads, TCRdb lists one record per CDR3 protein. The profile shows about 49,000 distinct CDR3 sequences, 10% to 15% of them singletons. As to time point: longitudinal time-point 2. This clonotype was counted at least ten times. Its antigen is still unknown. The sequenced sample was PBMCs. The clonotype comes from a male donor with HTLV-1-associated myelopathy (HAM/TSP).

As DNA, the CDR3 is TGCGCCAGCAGCTTCCGCGGACAGGGATATTCACCCCTCCACTTT. It is translated as CASSFRGQGYSPLHF. This rearrangement joins TRBV5-1 to TRBJ1-6, with 8 bases aligning to TRBD1. This CDR3 region has 15 residues. V lost 2 bases, J lost 8 bases, and 6 bases stayed unmatched. Germline V gene lookup returns CDR1 SGHRS and CDR2 YFSETQ.